A single sample gave rise to the 26 T cell receptor beta chains below, sequenced in a study of PD-1 blockade in classical Hodgkin lymphoma (TCRdb year 2020). Library preparation was by the immunoSEQ multiplex PCR assay. Here the immuneACCESS table is served through TCRdb, limited to in-frame sequences with V and J called. Missing clones are a known gap in these copies; in checked studies unresolved V genes cover under half, and the rest lacks a known reason. For this sample the table gives 75,000 to 100,000 clones, of which roughly four fifths were detected only once. Approximately 15% of the sample comes from the top ten. The time point tag for this specimen amounts to: cycle 2 day 1 (C2D1) of nivolumab. Every trial patient had relapsed after autologous stem cell transplantation, and cohorts A, B and C differed in prior brentuximab vedotin exposure. The material sequenced was peripheral blood mononuclear cells (PBMCs), taken before the second cycle of nivolumab. The receptor source for this set is a human donor with classical Hodgkin lymphoma.

The chain is built from TRBV29-1 and TRBJ2-3; 9 positions match TRBD2. CDR1 and CDR2 from the germline V gene are SQVTM and ANQGSEA. V gave up 7 bases and J gave up 7 bases; unmatched junction bases: 6. The CDR3 totals 12 residues. CDR3 residues: CSGIAGVNTQYF. The DNA of the CDR3 is TGCAGCGGGATAGCGGGAGTAAATACGCAGTATTTT.

This clone was picked up a small number of times. The chain carries TRBV6-5 and TRBJ2-1; D remains ambiguous. The CDR3 contains 13 residues. Trimming took 10 bases from V and 7 from J, leaving 17 bases between them. Looked up from germline, CDR1 is MNHEY and CDR2 is SVGAGI. The CDR3 here is CATSPGYGNEQFF. CDR3 coding DNA: TGTGCCACCTCTCCCGGCTACGGGAATGAGCAGTTCTTC.

This clone was detected only once. The chain links TRBV7-2 to TRBJ1-1; D remains unclear. The CDR3 consists of 14 residues. The germline CDR1 and CDR2 sequences are SGHTA and FQGNSA. The V end lost 7 bases, the J end lost 2 bases, and 14 bases lay between the germline ends. The CDR3 sequence is CASTPPRVNTEAFF. The DNA for the CDR3 is TGTGCCAGCACACCCCCGAGGGTAAACACTGAAGCTTTCTTT.

The rearrangement uses TRBV2 and TRBJ2-5; D is undetermined. Deletions cut 4 bases from V and 5 bases from J, with 5 bases between. CDR1 SNHLY and CDR2 FYNNEI come from the germline V gene. There are 11 residues in the CDR3. CDR3 region: CASSGVETQYF. Here the CDR3 DNA reads TGTGCCAGCAGTGGAGTCGAGACCCAGTACTTC.

The genes are TRBV5-6 and TRBJ1-1; the D gene is possibly TRBD1 (5 bases). V was cut by 4 bases and J by 5 bases, with 15 bases left in between. Germline lookup yields CDR1 SGHDT and CDR2 YYEEEE. The CDR3 is 14 residues long. CDR3: CASSRDGVGTEAFF. DNA for the CDR3: TGTGCCAGCAGCCGGGACGGGGTGGGGACTGAAGCTTTCTTT.

The chain recombines TRBV5-1 with TRBJ2-2; D remains unclear. The CDR3 consists of 14 residues. V was clipped by 4 bases and J by 5 bases, with 12 bases between them. CDR1 and CDR2 from the germline V gene are SGHRS and YFSETQ. The CDR3 protein is CASSPESWTGELFF. CDR3 DNA: TGCGCCAGCAGCCCGGAAAGTTGGACCGGGGAGCTGTTTTTT.

J is TRBJ2-3 and V is TRBV5-1; TRBD2 aligns across 9 bases. The germline V gene has CDR1 SGHRS and CDR2 YFSETQ. V gave up 4 bases and J gave up 4 bases; unmatched junction bases: 4. This CDR3 contains 14 residues. The CDR3: CASSRGTSSDTQYF. In DNA form, the CDR3 reads TGCGCCAGCAGCCGAGGGACTAGCTCAGATACGCAGTATTTT.

V gene TRBV11-2 combines with J gene TRBJ2-3, with 10 bases that match TRBD2. The V and J ends lost 5 bases and 0 bases, in that order; junction bases with no gene match: 5. The V gene's germline CDR1 is SGHAT and CDR2 FQNNGV. The CDR3 is 16 residues long. The CDR3 reads CASSPGLARSTDTQYF. CDR3 sequence (DNA): TGTGCCAGCAGCCCGGGACTAGCGCGCAGCACAGATACGCAGTATTTT.

The chain has TRBV10-1 and TRBJ2-3; TRBD2 aligns across 8 bases. Germline CDR1 reads WNHNN; CDR2 reads SYGVQD (reference sequence). V lost 6 bases and J lost 6; bases outside the gene matches: 5. The CDR3 is 13 amino acids. This CDR3 is CASSPTSVDTQYF. The CDR3 region has the DNA TGCGCCAGCAGCCCGACTAGCGTCGATACGCAGTATTTT.

The V call is TRBV6-5, the J call TRBJ1-1; D unresolved. Trimming left V 5 bases short and J 0 bases short, with 13 bases between. CDR3 size: 15 residues. CDR1 MNHEY and CDR2 SVGAGI come from the germline V gene. The CDR3 DNA reads TGTGCCAGCAGTCCCGTTGGGAGGTTGAACACTGAAGCTTTCTTT. Residues: CASSPVGRLNTEAFF.

This clone was observed a handful of times. The V gene is TRBV19, the J gene TRBJ2-5, with 9 bases lining up with TRBD2. The CDR3 runs 14 residues. Germline V gene lookup returns CDR1 LNHDA and CDR2 SQIVND (reference sequence). V gave up 4 bases and J gave up 4 bases; unmatched junction bases: 4. CDR3 DNA sequence: TGTGCCAGTAGTAGTAGCGGGAGTCGAGAGACCCAGTACTTC. Translated: CASSSSGSRETQYF. The variable domain in full, completed from reference TRBV19 and TRBJ2-5, reads DGGITQSPKYLFRKEGQNVTLSCEQNLNHDAMYWYRQDPGQGLRLIYYSQIVNDFQKGDIAEGYSVSREKKESFPLTVTSAQKNPTAFYLCASSSSGSRETQYFGPGTRLLVL.

V and J are TRBV5-6 and TRBJ2-7; D is possibly TRBD2 (5 bases). In germline, CDR1 is SGHDT, CDR2 YYEEEE. The V end lost 4 bases, the J end lost 2 bases, and 28 bases lay between the germline ends. This CDR3 has 19 residues. CDR3 nucleotide sequence: TGTGCCAGCAGCCCCACGCTGGGTTTACGGGGTCAAAAAACCTACGAGCAGTACTTC. It is translated as CASSPTLGLRGQKTYEQYF.

The chain recombines TRBV27 with TRBJ2-7; 8 nucleotides match TRBD2. The CDR3 runs 14 residues. After removal of 2 bases from V and 3 bases from J, the junction contained 3 bases not matched to a gene. The V gene's germline CDR1 is MNHEY and CDR2 SMNVEV (reference sequence). CDR3 sequence (DNA): TGTGCCAGCAGTTTAATGGCGGGGGGCTACGAGCAGTACTTC. Protein: CASSLMAGGYEQYF.

The chain links TRBV4-3 to TRBJ2-1; 8 positions match TRBD1. CDR3 size: 16 residues. Germline values: CDR1 LGHNA, CDR2 YSLEER. J gave up 9 bases and V 1 base, and 11 bases lay outside the gene matches. The CDR3, as DNA: TGCGCCAGCAGCCAAGTCCCGGGACAGGCCTCCGGTGAGCAGTTCTTC. Translation gives CASSQVPGQASGEQFF.

The count of this clone is one. The V call is TRBV2, the J call TRBJ2-4; 8 bases are a match to TRBD2. V lost 2 bases, J lost 8 bases, and 8 bases stayed unmatched. Germline V gives CDR1 SNHLY, CDR2 FYNNEI. The CDR3 runs to 15 residues. CDR3 bases: TGTGCCAGCAGTGAACTAGCGGCCGGGGGGGACATTCAGTACTTC. It codes for CASSELAAGGDIQYF.

The gene calls are TRBV10-3 and TRBJ2-5; D is undetermined. The V end lost 0 bases, the J end lost 5 bases, and 4 bases lay between the germline ends. CDR3 length equals 12 residues. Germline V gene sequence: CDR1 ENHRY, CDR2 SYGVKD. The CDR3 sequence is CAISESSETQYF. As DNA, the CDR3 is TGTGCCATCAGTGAGTCTTCTGAGACCCAGTACTTC.

In this sample, this clone turned up once. The chain employs TRBV9 and TRBJ2-5; 9 nucleotides align to TRBD2. The CDR3 sequence is 14 residues long. V trimming: 4 bases; J trimming: 5 bases; junction bases outside the gene matches: 6. Germline V CDR1 and CDR2: SGDLS, YYNGEE. CDR3 in amino acids: CASSSLAGAETQYF. The CDR3 DNA follows: TGTGCCAGCAGCTCATTAGCGGGAGCGGAGACCCAGTACTTC.

V and J are TRBV7-2 and TRBJ2-7; tentatively, D is TRBD1 (5 bases). V gave up 2 bases and J gave up 0 bases, with 11 bases separating them. The germline V gene encodes CDR1 SGHTA and CDR2 FQGNSA. The CDR3 is 15 residues long. Here the CDR3 reads CASSLQAGLSYEQYF. The CDR3 nucleotides read TGTGCCAGCAGCTTACAGGCAGGGCTCTCCTACGAGCAGTACTTC. Supplemented by reference TRBV7-2 and TRBJ2-7, the full variable domain reads GAGVSQSPSNKVTEKGKDVELRCDPISGHTALYWYRQSLGQGLEFLIYFQGNSAPDKSGLPSDRFSAERTGGSVSTLTIQRTQQEDSAVYLCASSLQAGLSYEQYFGPGTRLTVT.

The chain couples TRBV7-7 to TRBJ2-7; 7 bases fit TRBD2. Looked up from germline, CDR1 is SSHAT and CDR2 is FNYEAQ (reference sequence). V was pared by 3 bases and J by 2 bases, with 4 bases of the junction left unmatched. The CDR3 covers 14 residues. The CDR3 nucleotides are TGTGCCAGCAGCTTGGAACTAGCGACCTACGAGCAGTACTTC. It encodes CASSLELATYEQYF.

This chain links TRBV7-8 with TRBJ2-3, with 13 nucleotides matching TRBD2. V shed 5 bases and J 1 base; nucleotides not matched to a gene: 3. The germline CDR1 and CDR2 sequences are SGHVS and FQNEAQ. CDR3 size: 16 residues. CDR3 in amino acids: CASSETSGRRTDTQYF. CDR3 bases: TGTGCCAGCAGCGAGACTAGCGGGAGGCGCACAGATACGCAGTATTTT.

The CDR3 DNA follows: TGCGCCAGCAGCCCGCTAGCGGATGAGCAGTTCTTC. Residues: CASSPLADEQFF. The chain joins TRBV5-1 to TRBJ2-1, with 7 bases lining up with TRBD2. This CDR3 has 12 residues. V trimming: 4 bases; J trimming: 8 bases; junction bases outside the gene matches: 3. CDR1 is SGHRS, CDR2 YFSETQ, per germline.

The chain links TRBV18 to TRBJ2-3; D is unresolved. Between the trimmed V and J ends, which lost 1 base and 2 bases, there was a span of 10 bases. The CDR3 runs 15 residues. Per germline, CDR1 KGHSH and CDR2 LQKENI. This CDR3 reads CASSPQVRDTDTQYF. The CDR3 nucleotides are TGTGCCAGCTCACCACAGGTCCGCGACACAGATACGCAGTATTTT.

The rearrangement uses TRBV23-1 and TRBJ2-4, with 7 bases identical to TRBD2. TRBV23-1 is designated an ORF whose function remains uncertain. The CDR3 length is 15 residues. The ends lost 2 bases at V and 1 base at J; junction bases unmatched: 2. CDR3 amino acids: CASSQSGVAKNIQYF. The CDR3 bases are TGCGCCAGCAGTCAAAGCGGGGTGGCCAAAAACATTCAGTACTTC.

The J gene is TRBJ2-6, the V gene TRBV7-2, with no clear D. The CDR3 consists of 15 residues. V lost 3 bases and J lost 0, with 6 bases in between. Germline V gene sequence: CDR1 SGHTA, CDR2 FQGNSA. CDR3 sequence (DNA): TGTGCCAGCAGCTTCACCCTCTCTGGGGCCAACGTCCTGACTTTC. It codes for CASSFTLSGANVLTF.

The V gene is TRBV29-1, the J gene TRBJ1-2; no clear D gene. This CDR3 is 12 amino acids long. V dropped 6 bases and J dropped 5 bases, with 13 bases sitting between them. Germline V CDR1 and CDR2: SQVTM, ANQGSEA. The CDR3 nucleotides read TGCAGCGTAGCGGACCCGGGATATGGCTACACCTTC. The encoded protein is CSVADPGYGYTF.

This clone is a singleton in its sample. V is TRBV13 and J is TRBJ1-3, with D possibly matching TRBD1 (5 bases). V was trimmed by 6 bases and J by 1 base, leaving 19 bases between them. This CDR3 comprises 17 residues. CDR1 is PRHDT and CDR2 is FYEKMQ in the germline V gene (reference sequence). CDR3 coding DNA: TGTGCCAGCAGAGACACGCAGGGCCCGGGTTCTGGAAACACCATATATTTT. This encodes CASRDTQGPGSGNTIYF.